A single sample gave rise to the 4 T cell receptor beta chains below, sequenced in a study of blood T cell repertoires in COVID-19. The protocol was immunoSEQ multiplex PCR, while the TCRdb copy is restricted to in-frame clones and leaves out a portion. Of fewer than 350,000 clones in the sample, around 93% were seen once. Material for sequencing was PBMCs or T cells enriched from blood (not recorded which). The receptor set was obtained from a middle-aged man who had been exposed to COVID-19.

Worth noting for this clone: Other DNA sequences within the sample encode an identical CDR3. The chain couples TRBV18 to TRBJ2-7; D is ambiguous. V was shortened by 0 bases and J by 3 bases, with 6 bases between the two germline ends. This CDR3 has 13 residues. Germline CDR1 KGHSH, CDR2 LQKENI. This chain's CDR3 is CASSPPGSYEQYF. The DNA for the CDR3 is TGTGCCAGCTCACCACCGGGCAGCTACGAGCAGTACTTC. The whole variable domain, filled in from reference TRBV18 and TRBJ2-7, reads NAGVMQNPRHLVRRRGQEARLRCSPMKGHSHVYWYRQLPEEGLKFMVYLQKENIIDESGMPKERFSAEFPKEGPSILRIQQVVRGDSAAYFCASSPPGSYEQYFGPGTRLTVT.

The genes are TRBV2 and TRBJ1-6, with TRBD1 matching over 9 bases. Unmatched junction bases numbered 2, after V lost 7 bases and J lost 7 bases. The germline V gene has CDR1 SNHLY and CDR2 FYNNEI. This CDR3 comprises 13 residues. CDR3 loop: CASKGQGNSPLHF. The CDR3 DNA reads TGTGCCAGCAAAGGACAGGGGAATTCACCCCTCCACTTT.

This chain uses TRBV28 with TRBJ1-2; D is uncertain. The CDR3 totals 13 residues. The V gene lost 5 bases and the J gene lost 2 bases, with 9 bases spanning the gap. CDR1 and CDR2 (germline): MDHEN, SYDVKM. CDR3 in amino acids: CASSVPGNYGYTF. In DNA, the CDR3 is TGTGCCAGCAGTGTCCCGGGGAACTATGGCTACACCTTC.

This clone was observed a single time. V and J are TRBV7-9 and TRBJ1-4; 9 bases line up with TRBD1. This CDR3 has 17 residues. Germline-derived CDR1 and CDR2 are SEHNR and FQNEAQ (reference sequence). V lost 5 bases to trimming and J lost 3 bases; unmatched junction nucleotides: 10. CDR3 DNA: TGTGCCAGCAGCCCCACAACAGGGGGCGTAGCTAATGAAAAACTGTTTTTT. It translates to CASSPTTGGVANEKLFF. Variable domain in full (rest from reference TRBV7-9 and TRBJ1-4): DTGVSQNPRHKITKRGQNVTFRCDPISEHNRLYWYRQTLGQGPEFLTYFQNEAQLEKSRLLSDRFSAERPKGSFSTLEIQRTEQGDSAMYLCASSPTTGGVANEKLFFGSGTQLSVL.